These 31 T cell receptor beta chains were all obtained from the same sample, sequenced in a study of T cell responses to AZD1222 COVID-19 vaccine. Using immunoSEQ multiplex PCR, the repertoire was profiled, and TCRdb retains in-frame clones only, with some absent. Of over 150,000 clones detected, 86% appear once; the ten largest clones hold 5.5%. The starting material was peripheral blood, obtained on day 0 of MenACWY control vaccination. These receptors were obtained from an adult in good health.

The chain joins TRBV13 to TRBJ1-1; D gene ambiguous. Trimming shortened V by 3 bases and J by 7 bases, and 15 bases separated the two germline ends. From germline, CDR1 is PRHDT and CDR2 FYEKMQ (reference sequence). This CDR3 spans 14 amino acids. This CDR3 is CASSFPWIKFEAFF. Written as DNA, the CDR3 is TGTGCCAGCAGCTTCCCGTGGATAAAATTTGAAGCTTTCTTT.

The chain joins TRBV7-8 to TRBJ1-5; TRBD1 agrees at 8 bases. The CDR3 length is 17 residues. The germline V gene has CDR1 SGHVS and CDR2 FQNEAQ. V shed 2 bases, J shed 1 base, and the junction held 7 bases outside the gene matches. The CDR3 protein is CASSLLAGGESNQPQHF. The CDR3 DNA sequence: TGTGCCAGCAGCTTATTGGCAGGGGGCGAGAGCAATCAGCCCCAGCATTTT.

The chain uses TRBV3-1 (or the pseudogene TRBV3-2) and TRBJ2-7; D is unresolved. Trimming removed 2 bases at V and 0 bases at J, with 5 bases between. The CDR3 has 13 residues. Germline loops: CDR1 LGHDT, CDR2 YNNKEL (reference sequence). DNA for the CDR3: TGTGCCAGCAGCCAATATAACTCCTACGAGCAGTACTTC. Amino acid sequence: CASSQYNSYEQYF.

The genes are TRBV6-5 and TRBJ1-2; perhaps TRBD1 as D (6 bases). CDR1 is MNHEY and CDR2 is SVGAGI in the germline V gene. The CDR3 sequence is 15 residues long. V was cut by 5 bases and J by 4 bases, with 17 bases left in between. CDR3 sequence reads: CASSPPTGRIYGYTF. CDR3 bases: TGTGCCAGCAGTCCGCCGACAGGCCGGATCTATGGCTACACCTTC.

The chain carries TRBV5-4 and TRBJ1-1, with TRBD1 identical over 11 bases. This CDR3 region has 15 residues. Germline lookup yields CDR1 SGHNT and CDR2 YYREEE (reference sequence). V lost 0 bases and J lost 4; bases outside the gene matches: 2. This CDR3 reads CASSLGGQGGTEAFF. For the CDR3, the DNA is TGTGCCAGCAGCTTGGGGGGACAGGGGGGCACTGAAGCTTTCTTT.

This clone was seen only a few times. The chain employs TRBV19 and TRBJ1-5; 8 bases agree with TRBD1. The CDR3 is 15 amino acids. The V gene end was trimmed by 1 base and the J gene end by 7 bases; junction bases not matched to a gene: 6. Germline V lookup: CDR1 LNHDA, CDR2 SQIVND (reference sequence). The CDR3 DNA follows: TGTGCCAGTAGTATAGGAACAGGGGGACACCAGCCCCAGCATTTT. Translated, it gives CASSIGTGGHQPQHF.

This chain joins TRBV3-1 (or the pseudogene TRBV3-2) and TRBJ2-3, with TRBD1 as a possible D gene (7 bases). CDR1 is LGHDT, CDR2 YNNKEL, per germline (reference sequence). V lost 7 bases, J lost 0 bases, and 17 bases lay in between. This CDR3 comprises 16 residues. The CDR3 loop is CASTIRGVSSTDTQYF. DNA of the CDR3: TGTGCCAGCACTATCAGGGGGGTCTCTAGCACAGATACGCAGTATTTT.

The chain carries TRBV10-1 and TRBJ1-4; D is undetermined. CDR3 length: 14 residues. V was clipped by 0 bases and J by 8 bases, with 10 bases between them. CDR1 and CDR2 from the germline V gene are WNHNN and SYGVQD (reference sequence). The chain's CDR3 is CASSESRPGEKLFF. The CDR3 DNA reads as TGCGCCAGCAGTGAGTCACGGCCGGGGGAAAAACTGTTTTTT.

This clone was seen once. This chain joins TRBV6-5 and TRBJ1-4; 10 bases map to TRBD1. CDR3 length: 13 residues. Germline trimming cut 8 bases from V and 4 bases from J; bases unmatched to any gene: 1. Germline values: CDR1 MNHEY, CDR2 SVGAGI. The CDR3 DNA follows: TGTGCCAGCGGGGACAGGGGTAATGAAAAACTGTTTTTT. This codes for CASGDRGNEKLFF.

The CDR3 region is CARQGADSPLHF. The CDR3 DNA follows: TGTGCCAGGCAGGGGGCAGATTCACCCCTCCACTTT. V usage is TRBV14 and J usage is TRBJ1-6, with 8 bases lining up with TRBD1. The V gene's germline CDR1 is SGHDN and CDR2 FVKESK. This CDR3 comprises 12 residues. Trimming cost V 9 bases and J 8 bases; bases outside gene matches: 3.

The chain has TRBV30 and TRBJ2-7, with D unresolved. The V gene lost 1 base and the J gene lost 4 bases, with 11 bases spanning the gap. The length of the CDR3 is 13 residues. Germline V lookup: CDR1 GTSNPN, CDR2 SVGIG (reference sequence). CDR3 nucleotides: TGTGCCTGGAGTGCTAAGACGGTATACGAGCAGTACTTC. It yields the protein CAWSAKTVYEQYF.

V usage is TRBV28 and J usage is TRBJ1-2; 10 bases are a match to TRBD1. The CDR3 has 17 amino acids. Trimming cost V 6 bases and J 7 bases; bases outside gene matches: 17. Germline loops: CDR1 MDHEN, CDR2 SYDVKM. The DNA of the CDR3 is TGTGCCAGCAGCTCCCGGGTTATGGGACAGGGGTTCCTTGGCTACACCTTC. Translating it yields CASSSRVMGQGFLGYTF.

CDR3 sequence (DNA): TGTGCCAGCAGTTACAAAGGACAGGGCTCTGGAAACACCATATATTTT. Translated: CASSYKGQGSGNTIYF. The rearrangement uses TRBV6-5 and TRBJ1-3, with TRBD1 matching over 8 bases. This CDR3 is 16 amino acids long. Trimming took 2 bases from V and 0 from J; bases not matched to a gene: 3. The V gene's germline CDR1 is MNHEY and CDR2 SVGAGI.

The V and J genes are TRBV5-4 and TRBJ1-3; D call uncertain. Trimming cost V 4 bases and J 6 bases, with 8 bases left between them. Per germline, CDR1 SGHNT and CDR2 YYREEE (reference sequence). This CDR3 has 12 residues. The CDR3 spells CASSPDENTIYF. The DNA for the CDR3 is TGTGCCAGCAGCCCCGACGAAAACACCATATATTTT.

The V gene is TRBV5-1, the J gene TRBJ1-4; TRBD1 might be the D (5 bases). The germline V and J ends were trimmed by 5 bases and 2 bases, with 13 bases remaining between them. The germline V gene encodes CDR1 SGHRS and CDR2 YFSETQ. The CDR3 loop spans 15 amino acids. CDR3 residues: CASRRQRGTNEKLFF. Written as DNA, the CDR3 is TGCGCCAGCAGGCGACAGAGAGGTACTAATGAAAAACTGTTTTTT.

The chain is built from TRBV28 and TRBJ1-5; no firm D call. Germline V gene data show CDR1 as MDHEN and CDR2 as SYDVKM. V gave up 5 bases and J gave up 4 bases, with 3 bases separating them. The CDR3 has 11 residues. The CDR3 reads CASSPNQPQHF. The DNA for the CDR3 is TGTGCCAGCAGTCCAAATCAGCCCCAGCATTTT.

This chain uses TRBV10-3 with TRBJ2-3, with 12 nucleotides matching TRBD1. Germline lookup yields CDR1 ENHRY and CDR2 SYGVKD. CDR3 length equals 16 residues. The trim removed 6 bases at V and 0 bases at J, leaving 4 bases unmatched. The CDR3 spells CAISMGQGASTDTQYF. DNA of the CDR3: TGTGCCATCAGCATGGGACAGGGGGCGAGCACAGATACGCAGTATTTT.

The CDR3 DNA follows: TGTGCCAGCAGTGCGTCGAACACCGGGGAGCTGTTTTTT. This sequence encodes CASSASNTGELFF. The rearrangement links TRBV12-3 or TRBV12-4 to TRBJ2-2; D remains ambiguous. This CDR3 region has 13 residues. V lost 5 bases to trimming and J lost 0 bases, with 4 bases between them.

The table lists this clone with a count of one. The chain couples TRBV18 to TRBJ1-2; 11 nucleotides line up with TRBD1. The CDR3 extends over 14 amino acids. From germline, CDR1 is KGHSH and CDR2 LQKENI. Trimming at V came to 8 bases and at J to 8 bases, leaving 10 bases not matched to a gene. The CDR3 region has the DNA TGTGCCAGCGATCTGGACAGGGGGCAAAGAGGCTACACCTTC. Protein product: CASDLDRGQRGYTF.

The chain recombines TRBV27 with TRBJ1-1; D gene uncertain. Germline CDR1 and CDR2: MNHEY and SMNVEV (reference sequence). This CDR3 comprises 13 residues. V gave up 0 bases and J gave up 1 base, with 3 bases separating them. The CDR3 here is CASSLSKNTEAFF. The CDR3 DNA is TGTGCCAGCAGTTTATCAAAGAACACTGAAGCTTTCTTT.

The CDR3 DNA is TGTGCCAGCAGTGAAGGCGGAAGGAGGGAGCAGTACTTC. Encoded protein: CASSEGGRREQYF. The rearrangement uses TRBV2 and TRBJ2-7; D is perhaps TRBD2 (5 bases). V was trimmed by 1 base and J by 7 bases, leaving 11 bases between them. The CDR3 totals 13 residues. Germline CDR1 and CDR2: SNHLY and FYNNEI.

CDR3 nucleotide sequence: TGTGCCTCCTCGACAGACGGCAATCAGCCCCAGCATTTT. Protein product: CASSTDGNQPQHF. J is TRBJ1-5 and V is TRBV10-3, with D possibly TRBD1 on 5 matching bases. With 11 bases removed from V and 2 bases from J, the gap between germline ends came to 13 bases. CDR3 size: 13 residues. Germline values: CDR1 ENHRY, CDR2 SYGVKD.

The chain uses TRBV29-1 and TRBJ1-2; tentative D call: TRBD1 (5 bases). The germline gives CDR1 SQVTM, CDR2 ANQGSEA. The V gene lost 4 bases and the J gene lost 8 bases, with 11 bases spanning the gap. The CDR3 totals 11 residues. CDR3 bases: TGCAGCGTTGGCAGGGTGGAAGGCTACACCTTC. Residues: CSVGRVEGYTF. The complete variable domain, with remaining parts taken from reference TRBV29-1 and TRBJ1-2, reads SAVISQKPSRDICQRGTSLTIQCQVDSQVTMMFWYRQQPGQSLTLIATANQGSEATYESGFVIDKFPISRPNLTFSTLTVSNMSPEDSSIYLCSVGRVEGYTFGSGTRLTVV.

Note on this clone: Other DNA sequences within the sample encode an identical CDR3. As DNA, the CDR3 is TGTGCCAGCAGCTTGGCCGGGAGCTCCTATAATTCACCCCTCCACTTT. Protein product: CASSLAGSSYNSPLHF. The chain links TRBV5-4 to TRBJ1-6; unclear D gene. This CDR3 has 16 residues. Trimming left V 0 bases short and J 0 bases short, with 7 bases between. Looked up from germline, CDR1 is SGHNT and CDR2 is YYREEE (reference sequence).

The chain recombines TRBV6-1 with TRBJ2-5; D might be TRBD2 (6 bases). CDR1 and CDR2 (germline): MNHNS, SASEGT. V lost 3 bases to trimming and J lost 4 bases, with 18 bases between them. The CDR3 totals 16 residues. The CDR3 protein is CASSDGGVRVRETQYF. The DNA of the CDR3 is TGTGCCAGCAGTGATGGAGGGGTGCGGGTACGAGAGACCCAGTACTTC.

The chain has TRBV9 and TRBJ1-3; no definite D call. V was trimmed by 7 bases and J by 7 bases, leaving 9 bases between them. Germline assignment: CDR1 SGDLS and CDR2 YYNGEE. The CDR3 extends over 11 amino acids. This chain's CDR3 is CASGLGNTIYF. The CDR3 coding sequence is TGTGCCAGCGGCTTGGGGAACACCATATATTTT.

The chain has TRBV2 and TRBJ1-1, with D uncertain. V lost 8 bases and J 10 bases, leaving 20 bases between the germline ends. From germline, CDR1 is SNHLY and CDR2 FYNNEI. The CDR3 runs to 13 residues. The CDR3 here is CASVSLGEVGAFF. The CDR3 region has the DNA TGTGCCAGCGTCTCCCTTGGGGAGGTCGGAGCTTTCTTT.

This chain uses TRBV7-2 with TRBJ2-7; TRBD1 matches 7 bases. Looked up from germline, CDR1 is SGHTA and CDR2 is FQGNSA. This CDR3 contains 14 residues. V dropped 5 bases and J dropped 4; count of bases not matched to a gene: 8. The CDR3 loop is CASSAGGSTYEQYF. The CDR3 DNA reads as TGTGCCAGCAGCGCAGGGGGATCCACTTACGAGCAGTACTTC.

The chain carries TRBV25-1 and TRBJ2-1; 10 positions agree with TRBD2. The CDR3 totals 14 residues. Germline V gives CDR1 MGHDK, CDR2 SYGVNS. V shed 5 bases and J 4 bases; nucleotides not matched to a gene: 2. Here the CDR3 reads CASSLAGAYNEQFF. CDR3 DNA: TGTGCCAGCAGTCTAGCGGGAGCTTACAATGAGCAGTTCTTC.

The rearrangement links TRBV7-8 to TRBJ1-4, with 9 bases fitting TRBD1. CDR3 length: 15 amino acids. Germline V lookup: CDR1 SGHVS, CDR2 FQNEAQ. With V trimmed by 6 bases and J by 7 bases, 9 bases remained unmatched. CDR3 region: CASREAGTGREKLFF. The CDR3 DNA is TGTGCCAGCAGAGAGGCCGGGACAGGGCGTGAAAAACTGTTTTTT.

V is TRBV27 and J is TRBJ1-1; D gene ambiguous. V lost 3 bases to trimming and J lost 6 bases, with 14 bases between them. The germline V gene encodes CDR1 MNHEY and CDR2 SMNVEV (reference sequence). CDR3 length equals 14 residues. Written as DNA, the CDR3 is TGTGCCAGCAGTTTTACAGCGATTTCGGCTGAAGCTTTCTTT. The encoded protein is CASSFTAISAEAFF.